The present entry profiles one T cell receptor (beta chain) with its context. Methods used by the authors: Reference gene primer amplification gave nucleated cell count estimates. Clones were sequenced by immunoSEQ multiplex PCR, and TCRdb holds only the in-frame ones, with some missing. For V, J and clone size, that table is used; D and trimming come from the DNA. The sample holds around 190,000 clones; nearly 90% are singletons and the top ten take roughly a sixth. The data belong to a study of blood T cell repertoires in COVID-19. Study-wide background: The analysed material was cDNA or gDNA that came from T cells, B-cell-depleted T cells, or PBMCs.

Enrolled during active infection, Seattle patients were then followed longitudinally. CDR1 and CDR2 (germline): SGHAT, FQDESV (reference sequence). This CDR3 has 16 residues. Trimming cost V 5 bases and J 1 base; bases outside gene matches: 9. This chain joins TRBV11-1 and TRBJ2-7, with 9 bases aligning to TRBD1. This sequence was found in a man aged 45-65 years with COVID-19, enrolled during active disease. The sequencing sample was made of peripheral blood. CDR3 coding DNA: TGTGCCAGCAGCCCGTTGACCGGGACAGGGTCCTACGAGCAGTACTTC. Translation gives CASSPLTGTGSYEQYF.